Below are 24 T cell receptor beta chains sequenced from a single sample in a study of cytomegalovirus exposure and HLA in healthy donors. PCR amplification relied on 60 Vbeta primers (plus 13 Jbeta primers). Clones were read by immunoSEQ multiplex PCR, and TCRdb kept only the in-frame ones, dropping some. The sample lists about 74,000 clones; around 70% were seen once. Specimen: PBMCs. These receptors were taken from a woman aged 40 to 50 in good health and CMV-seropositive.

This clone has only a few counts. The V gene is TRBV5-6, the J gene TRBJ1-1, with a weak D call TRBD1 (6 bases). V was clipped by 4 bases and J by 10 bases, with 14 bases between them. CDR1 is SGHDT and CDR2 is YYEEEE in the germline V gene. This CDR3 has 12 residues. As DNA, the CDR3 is TGTGCCAGCAGCCCAGGGACATCTGGAGCTTTCTTT. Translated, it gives CASSPGTSGAFF.

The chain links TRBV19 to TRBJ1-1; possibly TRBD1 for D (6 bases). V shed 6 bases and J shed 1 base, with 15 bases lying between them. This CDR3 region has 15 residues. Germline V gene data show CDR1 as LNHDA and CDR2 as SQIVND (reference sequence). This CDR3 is CASSPGARGNTEAFF. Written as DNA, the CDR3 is TGTGCCAGTAGCCCAGGGGCCAGGGGGAACACTGAAGCTTTCTTT.

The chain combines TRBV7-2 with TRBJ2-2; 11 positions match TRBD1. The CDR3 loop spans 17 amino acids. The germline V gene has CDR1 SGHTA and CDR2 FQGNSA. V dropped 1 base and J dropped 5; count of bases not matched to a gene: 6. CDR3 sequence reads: CASSLGVWDRGTGELFF. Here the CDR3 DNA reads TGTGCCAGCAGCTTAGGAGTTTGGGACAGGGGGACCGGGGAGCTGTTTTTT.

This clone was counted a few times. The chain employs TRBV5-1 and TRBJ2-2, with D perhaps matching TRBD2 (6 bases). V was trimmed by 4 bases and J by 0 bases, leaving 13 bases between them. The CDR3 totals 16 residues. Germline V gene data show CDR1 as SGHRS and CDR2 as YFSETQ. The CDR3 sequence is CASSPVADANTGELFF. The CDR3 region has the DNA TGCGCCAGCAGCCCGGTAGCGGATGCGAACACCGGGGAGCTGTTTTTT.

CDR3 residues: CASSLTGLETQYF. The CDR3 coding sequence is TGTGCCAGCAGCCTCACAGGGTTGGAGACCCAGTACTTC. V and J are TRBV4-2 and TRBJ2-5, with D perhaps matching TRBD1 (6 bases). The CDR3 is made up of 13 amino acids. Trimming removed 4 bases from V and 5 bases from J, with 11 bases in between. Looked up from germline, CDR1 is LGHNA and CDR2 is YNFKEQ.

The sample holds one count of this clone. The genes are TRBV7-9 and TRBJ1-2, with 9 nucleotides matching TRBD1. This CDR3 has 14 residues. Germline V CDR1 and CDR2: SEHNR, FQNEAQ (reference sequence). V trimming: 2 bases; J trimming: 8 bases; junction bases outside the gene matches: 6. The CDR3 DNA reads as TGTGCCAGCAGCTTAACGGGACAGGGCACCGGCTACACCTTC. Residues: CASSLTGQGTGYTF.

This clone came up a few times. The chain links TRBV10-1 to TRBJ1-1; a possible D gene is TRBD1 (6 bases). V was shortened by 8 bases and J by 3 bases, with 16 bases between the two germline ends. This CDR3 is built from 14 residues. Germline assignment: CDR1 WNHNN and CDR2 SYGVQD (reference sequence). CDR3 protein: CASSSSGVDTEAFF. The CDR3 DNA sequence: TGCGCCAGCTCCTCTTCAGGGGTGGACACTGAAGCTTTCTTT.

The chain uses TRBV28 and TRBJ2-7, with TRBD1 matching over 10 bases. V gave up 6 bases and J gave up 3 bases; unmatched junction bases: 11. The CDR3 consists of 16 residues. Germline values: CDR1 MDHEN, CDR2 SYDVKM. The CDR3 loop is CASRTAAGTGDYEQYF. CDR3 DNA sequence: TGTGCCAGCAGAACCGCCGCCGGGACAGGGGACTACGAGCAGTACTTC.

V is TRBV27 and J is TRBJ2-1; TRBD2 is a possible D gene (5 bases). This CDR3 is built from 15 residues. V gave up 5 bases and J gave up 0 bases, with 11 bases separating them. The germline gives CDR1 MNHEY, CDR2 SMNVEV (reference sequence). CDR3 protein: CASSPDFYSYNEQFF. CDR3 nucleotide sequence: TGTGCCAGCAGTCCGGACTTTTACTCCTACAATGAGCAGTTCTTC.

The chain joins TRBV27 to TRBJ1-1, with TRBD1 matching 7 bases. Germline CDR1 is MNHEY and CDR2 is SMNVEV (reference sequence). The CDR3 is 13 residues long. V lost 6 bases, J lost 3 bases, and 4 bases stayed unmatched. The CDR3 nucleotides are TGTGCCAGCAGCGCTGACAGGGACACTGAAGCTTTCTTT. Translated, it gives CASSADRDTEAFF.

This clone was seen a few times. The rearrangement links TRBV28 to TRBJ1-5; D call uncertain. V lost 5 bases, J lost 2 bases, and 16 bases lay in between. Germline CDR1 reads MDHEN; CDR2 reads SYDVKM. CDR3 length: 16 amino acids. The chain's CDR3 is CASSLPRIAGNQPQHF. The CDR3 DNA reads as TGTGCCAGCAGTCTCCCGAGGATAGCGGGCAATCAGCCCCAGCATTTT. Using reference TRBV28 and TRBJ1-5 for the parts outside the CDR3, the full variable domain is DVKVTQSSRYLVKRTGEKVFLECVQDMDHENMFWYRQDPGLGLRLIYFSYDVKMKEKGDIPEGYSVSREKKERFSLILESASTNQTSMYLCASSLPRIAGNQPQHFGDGTRLSIL.

CDR3 nucleotide sequence: TGTGCCAGCAGCGTCGAGGGAGGCAATCAGCCCCAGCATTTT. Protein sequence: CASSVEGGNQPQHF. The chain carries TRBV9 and TRBJ1-5; D gene ambiguous. The CDR3 sequence is 14 residues long. The V gene lost 2 bases and the J gene lost 2 bases, with 8 bases spanning the gap. In germline, CDR1 is SGDLS, CDR2 YYNGEE. Based on the CDR3 plus reference TRBV9 and TRBJ1-5, the full variable domain is DSGVTQTPKHLITATGQRVTLRCSPRSGDLSVYWYQQSLDQGLQFLIQYYNGEERAKGNILERFSAQQFPDLHSELNLSSLELGDSALYFCASSVEGGNQPQHFGDGTRLSIL.

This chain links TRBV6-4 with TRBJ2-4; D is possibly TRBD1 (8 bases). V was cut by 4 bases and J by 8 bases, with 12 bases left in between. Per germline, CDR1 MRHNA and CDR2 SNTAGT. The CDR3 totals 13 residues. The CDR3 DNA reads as TGTGCCAGCAGTGGCACAGGGGGGGACATTCAGTACTTC. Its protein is CASSGTGGDIQYF.

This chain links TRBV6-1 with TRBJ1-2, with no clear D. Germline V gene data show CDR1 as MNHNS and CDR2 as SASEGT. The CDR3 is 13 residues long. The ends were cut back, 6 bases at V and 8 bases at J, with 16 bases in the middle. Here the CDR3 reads CASREDLSDGYTF. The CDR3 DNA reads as TGTGCCAGCAGGGAGGACCTATCGGACGGCTACACCTTC.

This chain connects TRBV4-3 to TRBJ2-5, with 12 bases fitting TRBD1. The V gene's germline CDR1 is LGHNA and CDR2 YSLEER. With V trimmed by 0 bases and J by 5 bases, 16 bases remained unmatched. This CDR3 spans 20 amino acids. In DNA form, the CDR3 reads TGCGCCAGCAGCCAAGAGGTATTTACCGGGACAGGGGGCGCCCAGGAGACCCAGTACTTC. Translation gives CASSQEVFTGTGGAQETQYF.

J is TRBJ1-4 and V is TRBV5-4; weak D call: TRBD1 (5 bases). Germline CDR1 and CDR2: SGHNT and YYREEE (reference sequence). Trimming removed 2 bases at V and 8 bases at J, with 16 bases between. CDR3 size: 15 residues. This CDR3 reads CASSFRGGEEEKLFF. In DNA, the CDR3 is TGTGCCAGCAGCTTTCGTGGGGGGGAGGAAGAAAAACTGTTTTTT.

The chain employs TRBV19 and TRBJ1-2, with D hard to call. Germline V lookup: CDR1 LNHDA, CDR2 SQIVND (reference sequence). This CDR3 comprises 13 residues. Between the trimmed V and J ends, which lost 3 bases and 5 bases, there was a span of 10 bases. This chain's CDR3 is CASSIQSTYGYTF. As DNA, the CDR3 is TGTGCCAGTAGTATCCAATCCACTTATGGCTACACCTTC.

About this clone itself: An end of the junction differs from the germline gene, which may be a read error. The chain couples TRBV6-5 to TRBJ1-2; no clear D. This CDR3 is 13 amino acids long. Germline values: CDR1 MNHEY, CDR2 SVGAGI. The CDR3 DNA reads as TGTGCCAGCAGATCCGGGAGTGTCTATGGCTACCCCTTC. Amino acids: CASRSGSVYGYPF.

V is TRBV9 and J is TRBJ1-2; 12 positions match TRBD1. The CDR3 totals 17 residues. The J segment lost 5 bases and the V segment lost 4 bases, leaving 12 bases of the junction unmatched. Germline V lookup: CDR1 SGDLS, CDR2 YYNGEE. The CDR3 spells CASSSSGQGAKGYGYTF. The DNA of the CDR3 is TGTGCCAGCAGCTCCTCGGGACAGGGGGCTAAGGGGTATGGCTACACCTTC.

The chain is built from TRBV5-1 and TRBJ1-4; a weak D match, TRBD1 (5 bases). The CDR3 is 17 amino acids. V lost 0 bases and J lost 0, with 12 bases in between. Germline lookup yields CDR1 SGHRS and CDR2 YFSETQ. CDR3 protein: CASSLGQRPATNEKLFF. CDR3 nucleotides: TGCGCCAGCAGCTTGGGACAGAGACCTGCAACTAATGAAAAACTGTTTTTT.

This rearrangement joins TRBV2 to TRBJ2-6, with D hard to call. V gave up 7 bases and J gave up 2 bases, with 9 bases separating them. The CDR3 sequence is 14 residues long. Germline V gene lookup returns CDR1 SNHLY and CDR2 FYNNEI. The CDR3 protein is CASIAFPGANVLTF. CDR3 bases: TGTGCCAGCATTGCGTTTCCTGGGGCCAACGTCCTGACTTTC.

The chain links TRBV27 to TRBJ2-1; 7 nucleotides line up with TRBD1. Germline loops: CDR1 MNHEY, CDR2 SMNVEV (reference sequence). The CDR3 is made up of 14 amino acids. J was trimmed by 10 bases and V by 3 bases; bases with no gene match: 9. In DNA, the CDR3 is TGTGCCAGCAGTTTCCAGAGACAGGGCTCCGAGCAGTTCTTC. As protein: CASSFQRQGSEQFF.

The CDR3 loop is CASSWSSDQPQHF. Here the CDR3 DNA reads TGTGCCAGCAGCTGGAGCTCAGATCAGCCCCAGCATTTT. This chain uses TRBV5-6 with TRBJ1-5, with D hard to call. Trimming pared 3 bases from V and 5 bases from J, leaving 9 bases between. Germline V lookup: CDR1 SGHDT, CDR2 YYEEEE. The CDR3 contains 13 residues.

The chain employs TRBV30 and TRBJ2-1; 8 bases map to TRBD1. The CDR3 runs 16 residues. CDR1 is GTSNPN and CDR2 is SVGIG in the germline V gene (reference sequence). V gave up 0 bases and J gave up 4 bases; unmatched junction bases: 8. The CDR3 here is CAWSVRGQGGYNEQFF. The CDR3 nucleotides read TGTGCCTGGAGTGTACGTGGACAGGGTGGGTACAATGAGCAGTTCTTC.